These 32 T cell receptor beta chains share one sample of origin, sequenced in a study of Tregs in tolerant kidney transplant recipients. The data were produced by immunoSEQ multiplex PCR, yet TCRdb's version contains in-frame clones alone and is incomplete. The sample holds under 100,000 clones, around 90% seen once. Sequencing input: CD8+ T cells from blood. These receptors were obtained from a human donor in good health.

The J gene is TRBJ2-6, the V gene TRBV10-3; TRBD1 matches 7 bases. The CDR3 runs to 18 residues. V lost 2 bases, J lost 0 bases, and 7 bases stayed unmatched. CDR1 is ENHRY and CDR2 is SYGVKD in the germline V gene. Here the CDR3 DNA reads TGTGCCATCAGTGAGAGGGGGCCGCGCAACTCTGGGGCCAACGTCCTGACTTTC. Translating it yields CAISERGPRNSGANVLTF.

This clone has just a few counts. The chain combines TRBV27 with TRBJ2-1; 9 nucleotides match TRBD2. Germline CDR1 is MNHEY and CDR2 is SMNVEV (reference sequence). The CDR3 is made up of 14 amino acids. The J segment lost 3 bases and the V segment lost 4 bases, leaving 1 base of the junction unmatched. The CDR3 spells CASSWTSVYNEQFF. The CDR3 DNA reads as TGTGCCAGCAGTTGGACTAGCGTCTACAATGAGCAGTTCTTC.

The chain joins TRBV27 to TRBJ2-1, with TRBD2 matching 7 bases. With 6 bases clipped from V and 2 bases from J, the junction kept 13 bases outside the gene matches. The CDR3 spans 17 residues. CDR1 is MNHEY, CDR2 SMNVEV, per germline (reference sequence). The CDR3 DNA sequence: TGTGCCAGCAGGGGAGGGGCAGGATCTTATCCCTACAATGAGCAGTTCTTC. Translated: CASRGGAGSYPYNEQFF.

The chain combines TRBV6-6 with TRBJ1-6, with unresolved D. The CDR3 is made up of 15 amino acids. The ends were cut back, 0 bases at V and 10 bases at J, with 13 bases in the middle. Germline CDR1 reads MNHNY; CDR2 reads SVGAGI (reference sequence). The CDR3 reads CASSYSMEVRSPLHF. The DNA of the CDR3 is TGTGCCAGCAGTTACTCGATGGAGGTGCGATCACCCCTCCACTTT.

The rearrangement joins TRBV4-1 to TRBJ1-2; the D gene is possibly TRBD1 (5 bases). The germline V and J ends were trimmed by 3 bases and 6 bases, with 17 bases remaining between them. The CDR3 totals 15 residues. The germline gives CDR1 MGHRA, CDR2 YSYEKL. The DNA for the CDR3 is TGCGCCAGCAGCCATCGGAGGCCGGGGCGCGATGGCTACACCTTC. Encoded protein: CASSHRRPGRDGYTF.

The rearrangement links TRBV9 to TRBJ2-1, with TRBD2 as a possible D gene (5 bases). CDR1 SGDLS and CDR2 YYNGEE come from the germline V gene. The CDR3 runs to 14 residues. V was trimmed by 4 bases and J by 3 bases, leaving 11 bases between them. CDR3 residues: CASSITRSYNEQFF. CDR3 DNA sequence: TGTGCCAGCAGCATCACTAGGAGCTACAATGAGCAGTTCTTC.

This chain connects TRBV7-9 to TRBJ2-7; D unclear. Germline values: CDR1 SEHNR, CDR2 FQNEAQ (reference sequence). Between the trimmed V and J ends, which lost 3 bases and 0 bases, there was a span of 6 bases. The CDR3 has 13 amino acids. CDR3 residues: CASSFGSSYEQYF. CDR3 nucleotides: TGTGCCAGCAGCTTCGGGTCCTCCTACGAGCAGTACTTC.

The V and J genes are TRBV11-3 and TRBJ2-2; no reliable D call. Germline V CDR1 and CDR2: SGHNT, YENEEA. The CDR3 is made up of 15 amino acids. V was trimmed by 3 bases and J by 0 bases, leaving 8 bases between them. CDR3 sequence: CASSLIRANTGELFF. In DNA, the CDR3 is TGTGCCAGCAGCTTGATTCGGGCGAACACCGGGGAGCTGTTTTTT.

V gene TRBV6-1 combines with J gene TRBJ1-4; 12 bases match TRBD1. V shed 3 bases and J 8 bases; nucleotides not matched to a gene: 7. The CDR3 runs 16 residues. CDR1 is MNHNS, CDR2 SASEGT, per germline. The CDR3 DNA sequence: TGTGCCAGCAGTGATCCGGGACAGGGGGCGGACGAAAAACTGTTTTTT. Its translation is CASSDPGQGADEKLFF.

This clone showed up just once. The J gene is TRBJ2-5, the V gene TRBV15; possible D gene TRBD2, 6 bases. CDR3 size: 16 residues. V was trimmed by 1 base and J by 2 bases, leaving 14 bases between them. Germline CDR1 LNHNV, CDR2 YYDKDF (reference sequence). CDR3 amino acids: CATSRAPGLTQETQYF. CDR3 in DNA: TGTGCCACCAGCAGAGCCCCGGGACTGACACAAGAGACCCAGTACTTC. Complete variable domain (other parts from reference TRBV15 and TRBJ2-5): DAMVIQNPRYQVTQFGKPVTLSCSQTLNHNVMYWYQQKSSQAPKLLFHYYDKDFNNEADTPDNFQSRRPNTSFCFLDIRSPGLGDTAMYLCATSRAPGLTQETQYFGPGTRLLVL.

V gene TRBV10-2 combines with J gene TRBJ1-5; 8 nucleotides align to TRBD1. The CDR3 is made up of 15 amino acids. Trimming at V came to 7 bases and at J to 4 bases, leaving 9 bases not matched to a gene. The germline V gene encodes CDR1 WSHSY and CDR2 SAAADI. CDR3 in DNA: TGCGCCAGCACCTCGACAGGGGAGGGGAATCAGCCCCAGCATTTT. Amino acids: CASTSTGEGNQPQHF.

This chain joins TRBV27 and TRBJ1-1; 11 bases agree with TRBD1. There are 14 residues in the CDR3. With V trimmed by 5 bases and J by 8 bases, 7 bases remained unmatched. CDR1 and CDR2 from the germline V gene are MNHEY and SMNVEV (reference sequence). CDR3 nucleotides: TGTGCCAGCAGTCTGGGGACAGGGGGTAGGGAAGCTTTCTTT. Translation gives CASSLGTGGREAFF.

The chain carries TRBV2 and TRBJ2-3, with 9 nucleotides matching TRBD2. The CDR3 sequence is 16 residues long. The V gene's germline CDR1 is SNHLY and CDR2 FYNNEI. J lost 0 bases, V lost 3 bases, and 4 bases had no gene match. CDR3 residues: CASSDRLAESTDTQYF. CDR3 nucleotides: TGTGCCAGCAGTGACCGACTAGCGGAAAGCACAGATACGCAGTATTTT. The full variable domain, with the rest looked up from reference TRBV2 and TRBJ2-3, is EPEVTQTPSHQVTQMGQEVILRCVPISNHLYFYWYRQILGQKVEFLVSFYNNEISEKSEIFDDQFSVERPDGSNFTLKIRSTKLEDSAMYFCASSDRLAESTDTQYFGPGTRLTVL.

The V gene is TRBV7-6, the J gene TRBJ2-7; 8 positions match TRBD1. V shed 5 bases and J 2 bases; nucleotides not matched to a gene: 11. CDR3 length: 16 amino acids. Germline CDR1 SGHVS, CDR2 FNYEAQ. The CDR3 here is CASSRDRQGRAYEQYF. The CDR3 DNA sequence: TGTGCCAGCAGCCGAGATAGACAGGGGAGAGCCTACGAGCAGTACTTC.

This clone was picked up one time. The CDR3 reads CASSQDWAGLAAEQFF. CDR3 bases: TGTGCCAGCAGCCAAGATTGGGCGGGACTAGCAGCTGAGCAGTTCTTC. The chain joins TRBV14 to TRBJ2-1, with 9 bases lining up with TRBD2. V was clipped by 0 bases and J by 9 bases; unmatched bases: 9. Germline V gene data show CDR1 as SGHDN and CDR2 as FVKESK. The CDR3 runs to 16 residues.

CDR3 bases: TGTGCCAGCAGTTACGCATCGGCGGGAGCTTACGAGCAGTACTTC. Translation: CASSYASAGAYEQYF. The chain uses TRBV6-5 and TRBJ2-7, with 7 bases fitting TRBD2. The CDR3 length is 15 residues. V shed 2 bases and J 4 bases; nucleotides not matched to a gene: 8. Germline loops: CDR1 MNHEY, CDR2 SVGAGI.

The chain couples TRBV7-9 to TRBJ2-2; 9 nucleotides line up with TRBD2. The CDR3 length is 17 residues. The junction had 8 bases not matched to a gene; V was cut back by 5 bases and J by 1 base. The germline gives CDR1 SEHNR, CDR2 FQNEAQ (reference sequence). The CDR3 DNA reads TGTGCCAGCAGCCTCTCAAGACTAGCGGTGAACACCGGGGAGCTGTTTTTT. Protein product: CASSLSRLAVNTGELFF.

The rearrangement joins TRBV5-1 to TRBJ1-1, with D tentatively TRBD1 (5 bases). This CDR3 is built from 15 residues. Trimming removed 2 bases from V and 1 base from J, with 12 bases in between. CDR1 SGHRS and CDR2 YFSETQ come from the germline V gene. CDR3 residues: CASSFWGDANTEAFF. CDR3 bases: TGCGCCAGCAGCTTCTGGGGGGACGCGAACACTGAAGCTTTCTTT.

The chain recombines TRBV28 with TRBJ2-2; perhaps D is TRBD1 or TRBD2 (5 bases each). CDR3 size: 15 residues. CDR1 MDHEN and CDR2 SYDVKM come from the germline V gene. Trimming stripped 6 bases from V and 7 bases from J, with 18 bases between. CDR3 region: CASRTGPSFIGELFF. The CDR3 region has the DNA TGTGCCAGCAGGACGGGACCAAGCTTTATCGGGGAGCTGTTTTTT.

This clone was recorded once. The CDR3 reads CASSLGPARGRWGNQPQHF. The CDR3 nucleotides read TGTGCCAGCAGCTTGGGACCAGCCAGGGGGCGCTGGGGCAATCAGCCCCAGCATTTT. The chain carries TRBV5-6 and TRBJ1-5; 8 bases are shared with TRBD1. This CDR3 is 19 amino acids long. The V gene end was trimmed by 0 bases and the J gene end by 2 bases; junction bases not matched to a gene: 13. Germline loops: CDR1 SGHDT, CDR2 YYEEEE. Looking up the rest from reference TRBV5-6 and TRBJ1-5 gives the full variable domain: DAGVTQSPTHLIKTRGQQVTLRCSPKSGHDTVSWYQQALGQGPQFIFQYYEEEERQRGNFPDRFSGHQFPNYSSELNVNALLLGDSALYLCASSLGPARGRWGNQPQHFGDGTRLSIL.

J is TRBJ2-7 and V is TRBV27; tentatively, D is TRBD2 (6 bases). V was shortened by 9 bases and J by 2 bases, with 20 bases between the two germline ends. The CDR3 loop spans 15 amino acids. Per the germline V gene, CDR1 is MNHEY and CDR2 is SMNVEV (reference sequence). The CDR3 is CASSSGTRPTYEQYF. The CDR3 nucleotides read TGTGCCAGTTCCTCCGGGACTCGCCCAACCTACGAGCAGTACTTC.

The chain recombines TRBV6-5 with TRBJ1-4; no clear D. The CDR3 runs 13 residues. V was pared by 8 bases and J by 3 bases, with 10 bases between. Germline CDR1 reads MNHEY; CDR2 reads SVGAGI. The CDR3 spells CASGEGSNEKLFF. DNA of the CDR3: TGTGCCAGCGGAGAGGGTTCTAATGAAAAACTGTTTTTT.

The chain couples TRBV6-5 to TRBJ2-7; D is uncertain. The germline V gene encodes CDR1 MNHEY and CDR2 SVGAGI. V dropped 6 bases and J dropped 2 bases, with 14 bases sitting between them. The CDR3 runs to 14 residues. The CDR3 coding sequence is TGTGCCAGCAGCCCTATCGGCAGACCCTACGAGCAGTACTTC. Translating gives CASSPIGRPYEQYF.

This CDR3 reads CASRGGGPYEQYF. CDR3 in DNA: TGCGCCAGCAGAGGTGGGGGGCCCTACGAGCAGTACTTC. The chain links TRBV5-1 to TRBJ2-7, with D perhaps being TRBD1 or TRBD2 (6 bases each). Trimming removed 5 bases at V and 2 bases at J, with 11 bases between. The CDR3 covers 13 residues. Germline-derived CDR1 and CDR2 are SGHRS and YFSETQ.

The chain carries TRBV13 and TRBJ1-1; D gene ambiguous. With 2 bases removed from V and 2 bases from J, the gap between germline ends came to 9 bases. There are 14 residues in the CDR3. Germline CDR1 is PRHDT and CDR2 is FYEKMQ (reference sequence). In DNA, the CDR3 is TGTGCCAGCAGCTTAAACCAGTTAAACACTGAAGCTTTCTTT. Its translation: CASSLNQLNTEAFF.

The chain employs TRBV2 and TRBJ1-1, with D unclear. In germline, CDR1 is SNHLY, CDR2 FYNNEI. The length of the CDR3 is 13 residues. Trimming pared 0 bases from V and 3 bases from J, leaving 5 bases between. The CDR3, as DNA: TGTGCCAGCAGTGAAGCCTGGGACACTGAAGCTTTCTTT. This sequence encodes CASSEAWDTEAFF.

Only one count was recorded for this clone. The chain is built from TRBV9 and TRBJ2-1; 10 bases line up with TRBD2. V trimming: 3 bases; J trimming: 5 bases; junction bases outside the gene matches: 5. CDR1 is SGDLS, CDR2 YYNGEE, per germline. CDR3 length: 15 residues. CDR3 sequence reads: CASSAGLAPNNEQFF. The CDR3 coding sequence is TGTGCCAGCAGCGCGGGACTAGCGCCCAACAATGAGCAGTTCTTC.

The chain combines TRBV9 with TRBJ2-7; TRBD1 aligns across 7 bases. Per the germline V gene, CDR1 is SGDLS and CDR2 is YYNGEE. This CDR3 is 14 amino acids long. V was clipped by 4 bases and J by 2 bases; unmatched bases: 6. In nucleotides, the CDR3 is TGTGCCAGCAGCCCAGGGGACAGTCCCTACGAGCAGTACTTC. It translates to CASSPGDSPYEQYF. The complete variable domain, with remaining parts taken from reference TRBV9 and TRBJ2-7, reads DSGVTQTPKHLITATGQRVTLRCSPRSGDLSVYWYQQSLDQGLQFLIQYYNGEERAKGNILERFSAQQFPDLHSELNLSSLELGDSALYFCASSPGDSPYEQYFGPGTRLTVT.

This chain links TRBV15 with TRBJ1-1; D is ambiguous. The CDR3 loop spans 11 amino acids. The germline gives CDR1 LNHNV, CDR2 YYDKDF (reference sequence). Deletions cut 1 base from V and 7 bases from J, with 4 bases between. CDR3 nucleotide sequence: TGTGCCACCAGCAGAGTTAGTGAAGCTTTCTTT. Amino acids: CATSRVSEAFF.

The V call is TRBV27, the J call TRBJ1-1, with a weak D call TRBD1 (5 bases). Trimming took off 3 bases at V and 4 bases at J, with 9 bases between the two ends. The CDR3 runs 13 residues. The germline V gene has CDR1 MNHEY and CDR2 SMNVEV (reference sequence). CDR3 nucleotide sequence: TGTGCCAGCAGTTTGGGGGGAGCCACTGAAGCTTTCTTT. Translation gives CASSLGGATEAFF.

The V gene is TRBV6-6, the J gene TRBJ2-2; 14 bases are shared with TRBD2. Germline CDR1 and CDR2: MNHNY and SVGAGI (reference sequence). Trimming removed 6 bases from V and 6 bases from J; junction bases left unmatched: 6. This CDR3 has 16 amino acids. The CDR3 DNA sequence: TGTGCCAGCAGAAGGACTAGCGGGAGGTTTGCCGGGGAGCTGTTTTTT. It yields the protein CASRRTSGRFAGELFF.

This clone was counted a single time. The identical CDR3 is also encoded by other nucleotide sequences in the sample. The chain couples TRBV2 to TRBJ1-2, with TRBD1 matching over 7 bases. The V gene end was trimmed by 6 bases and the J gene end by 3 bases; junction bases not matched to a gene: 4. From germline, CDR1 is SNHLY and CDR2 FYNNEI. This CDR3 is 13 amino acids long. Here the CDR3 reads CASRGGTDYGYTF. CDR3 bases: TGTGCCAGCAGGGGTGGGACAGACTATGGCTACACCTTC.